This note documents a single TCR beta chain sequence. This sample is part of a study of cytomegalovirus exposure and HLA in healthy donors. The PCR used 60 Vbeta and 13 Jbeta primers. The repertoire was sequenced with immunoSEQ multiplex PCR; TCRdb's copy has only in-frame clones and lacks some. The table lists 130,000 or so clones, more than 60% of them singletons, with 1.5% in the top ten. The CDR3 is made up of 13 amino acids. Unmatched junction bases numbered 3, after V lost 0 bases and J lost 10 bases. CDR1 and CDR2 (germline): LGHNA, YNFKEQ. The chain couples TRBV4-2 to TRBJ2-1; 7 bases line up with TRBD1. The sequenced sample consisted of PBMCs. The receptor's source is a man aged 18 to 29 in good health and CMV-seronegative. The CDR3 DNA sequence: TGTGCCAGCAGCCAAGACCCCAGGGGGGAGCAGTTCTTC. Its translation: CASSQDPRGEQFF.